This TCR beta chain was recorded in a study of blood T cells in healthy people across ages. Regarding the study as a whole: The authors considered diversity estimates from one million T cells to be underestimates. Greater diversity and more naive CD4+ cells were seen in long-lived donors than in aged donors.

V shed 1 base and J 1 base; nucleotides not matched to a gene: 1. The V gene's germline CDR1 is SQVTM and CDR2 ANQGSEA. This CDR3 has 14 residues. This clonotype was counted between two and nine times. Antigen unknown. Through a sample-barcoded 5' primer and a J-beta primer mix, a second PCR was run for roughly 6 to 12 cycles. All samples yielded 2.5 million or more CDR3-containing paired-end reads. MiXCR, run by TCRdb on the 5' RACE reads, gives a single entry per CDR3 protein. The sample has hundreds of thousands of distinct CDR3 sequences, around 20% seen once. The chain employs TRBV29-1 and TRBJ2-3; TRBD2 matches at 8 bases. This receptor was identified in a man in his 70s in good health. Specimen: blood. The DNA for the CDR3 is TGCAGCGTTGAAGCGACTAGCGGCACAGATACGCAGTATTTT. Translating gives CSVEATSGTDTQYF.